Reported below is one TCR beta chain. Its antigen is undetermined. V lost 3 bases, J lost 2 bases, and 8 bases stayed unmatched. CDR1 and CDR2 (germline): SQVTM, ANQGSEA. The length of the CDR3 is 15 residues. Treatment: AdE1-LMPpoly-expanded autologous EBV-specific T-cell therapy followed by anti-PD-1 nivolumab. These data originate in a study of EBV T-cell therapy then PD-1 blockade in nasopharyngeal carcinoma. Assay: immunoSEQ multiplex PCR; the TCRdb copy retains only in-frame clones and omits some. The table has some 15,000 clones, around four fifths seen once. The source is a man aged 35 to 55 with nasopharyngeal carcinoma. The genes are TRBV29-1 and TRBJ2-3, with TRBD2 matching over 7 bases. The starting material was CD8+ T cells from blood, obtained at roughly day 97 from a patient whose treatment included autologous EBV-specific T cells and nivolumab. CDR3 DNA sequence: TGCAGCGTTGAGGGGTCTAGCGGCCTCACAGATACGCAGTATTTT. It yields the protein CSVEGSSGLTDTQYF.